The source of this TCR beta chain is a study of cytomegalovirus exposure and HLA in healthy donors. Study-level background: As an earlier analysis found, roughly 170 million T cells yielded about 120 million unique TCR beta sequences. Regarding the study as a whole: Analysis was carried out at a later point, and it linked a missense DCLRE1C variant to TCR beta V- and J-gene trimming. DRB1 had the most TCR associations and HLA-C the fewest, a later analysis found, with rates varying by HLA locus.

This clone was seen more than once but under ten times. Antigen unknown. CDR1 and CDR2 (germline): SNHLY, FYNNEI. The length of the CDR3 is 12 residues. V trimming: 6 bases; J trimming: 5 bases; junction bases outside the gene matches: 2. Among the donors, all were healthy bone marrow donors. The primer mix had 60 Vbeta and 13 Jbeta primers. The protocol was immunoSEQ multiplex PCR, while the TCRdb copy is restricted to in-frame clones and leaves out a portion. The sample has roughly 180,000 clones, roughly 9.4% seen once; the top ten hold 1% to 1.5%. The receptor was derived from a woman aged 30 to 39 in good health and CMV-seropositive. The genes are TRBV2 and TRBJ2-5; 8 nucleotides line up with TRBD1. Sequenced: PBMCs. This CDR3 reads CASRNRGETQYF. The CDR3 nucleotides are TGTGCCAGCAGGAACAGGGGGGAGACCCAGTACTTC.